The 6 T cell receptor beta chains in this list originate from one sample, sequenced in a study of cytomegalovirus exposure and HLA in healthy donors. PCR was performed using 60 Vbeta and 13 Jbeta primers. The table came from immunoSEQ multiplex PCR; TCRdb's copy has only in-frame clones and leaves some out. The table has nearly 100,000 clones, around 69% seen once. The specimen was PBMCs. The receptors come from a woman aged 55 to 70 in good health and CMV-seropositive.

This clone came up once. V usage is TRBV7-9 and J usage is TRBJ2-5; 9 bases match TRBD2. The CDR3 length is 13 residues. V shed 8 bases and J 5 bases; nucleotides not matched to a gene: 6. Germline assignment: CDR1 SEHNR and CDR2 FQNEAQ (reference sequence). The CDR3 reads CASGGTSLETQYF. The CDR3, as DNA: TGTGCCAGCGGCGGGACTAGCTTGGAGACCCAGTACTTC.

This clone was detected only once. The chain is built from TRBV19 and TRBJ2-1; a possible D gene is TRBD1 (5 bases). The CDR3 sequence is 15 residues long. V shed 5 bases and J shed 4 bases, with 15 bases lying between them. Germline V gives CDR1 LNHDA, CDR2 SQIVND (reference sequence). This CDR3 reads CASSWGSQAYNEQFF. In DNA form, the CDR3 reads TGTGCCAGTAGTTGGGGCTCACAGGCGTACAATGAGCAGTTCTTC.

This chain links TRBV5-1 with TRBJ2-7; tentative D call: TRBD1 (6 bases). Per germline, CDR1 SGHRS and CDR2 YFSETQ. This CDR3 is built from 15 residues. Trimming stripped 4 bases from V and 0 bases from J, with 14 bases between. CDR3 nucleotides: TGCGCCAGCAGCCTTGGGACATCTCTCTCCTACGAGCAGTACTTC. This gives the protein CASSLGTSLSYEQYF.

The CDR3 nucleotides are TGTGCCAGCAGCTACAGGACAGCCTACGAGCAGTACTTC. Translation: CASSYRTAYEQYF. The V and J genes are TRBV6-6 and TRBJ2-7, with D possibly being TRBD1 (6 bases). The CDR3 is made up of 13 amino acids. Per the germline V gene, CDR1 is MNHNY and CDR2 is SVGAGI (reference sequence). V gave up 6 bases and J gave up 2 bases, with 11 bases separating them.

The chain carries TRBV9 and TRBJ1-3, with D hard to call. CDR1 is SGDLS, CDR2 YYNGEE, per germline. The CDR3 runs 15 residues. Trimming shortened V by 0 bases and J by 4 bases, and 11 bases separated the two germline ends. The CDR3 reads CASSVDFSFGNTIYF. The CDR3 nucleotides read TGTGCCAGCAGCGTAGATTTCAGTTTCGGAAACACCATATATTTT.

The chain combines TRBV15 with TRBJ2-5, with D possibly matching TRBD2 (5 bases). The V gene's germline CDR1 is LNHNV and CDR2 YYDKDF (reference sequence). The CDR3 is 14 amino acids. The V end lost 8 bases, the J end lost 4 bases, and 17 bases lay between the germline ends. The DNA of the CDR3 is TGTGCCACCTCTAAAGAGGTAGCGAGAGAGACCCAGTACTTC. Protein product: CATSKEVARETQYF.